The 17 T cell receptor beta chains presented below share a single source sample, sequenced in a study of CD8 T cells in ankylosing spondylitis. MiXCR was run by TCRdb on the 5' RACE reads, yielding one entry per CDR3 protein. The data contain 200,000 to 300,000 distinct CDR3 sequences, roughly 8.6% of them singletons. The specimen sequenced was blood, either unsorted or a sorted T cell fraction (not recorded which). These receptors were obtained from a male donor with ankylosing spondylitis or in good health (not recorded which).

In this sample, this clonotype turned up many times. This sequence joins TRBV2 and TRBJ2-3; 7 bases map to TRBD2. V lost 8 bases and J lost 3; bases outside the gene matches: 8. Germline V gene data show CDR1 as SNHLY and CDR2 as FYNNEI. This CDR3 has 14 residues. The CDR3 nucleotides are TGTGCCAGCGGGGGGGGAATCCGGACAGATACGCAGTATTTT. Protein: CASGGGIRTDTQYF.

This clonotype has ten or more counts. The V and J genes are TRBV29-1 and TRBJ2-1; 7 nucleotides line up with TRBD1. The germline gives CDR1 SQVTM, CDR2 ANQGSEA. V gave up 7 bases and J gave up 3 bases; unmatched junction bases: 6. This CDR3 comprises 13 residues. The CDR3 region is CSAVRDSYNEQFF. As DNA, the CDR3 is TGCAGCGCCGTACGGGACAGCTACAATGAGCAGTTCTTC.

This clonotype occurred many times. The V call is TRBV6-5, the J call TRBJ1-6; 7 bases align to TRBD1. Germline V gives CDR1 MNHEY, CDR2 SVGAGI. This CDR3 comprises 15 residues. After removal of 2 bases from V and 8 bases from J, the junction contained 6 bases not matched to a gene. The CDR3 loop reads CASSYQDRWDSPLHF. The CDR3 region has the DNA TGTGCCAGCAGTTACCAGGACAGGTGGGATTCACCCCTCCACTTT.

This chain connects TRBV19 to TRBJ2-4, with 8 positions matching TRBD1. The CDR3 extends over 15 amino acids. V gave up 5 bases and J gave up 6 bases; unmatched junction bases: 9. Germline V lookup: CDR1 LNHDA, CDR2 SQIVND (reference sequence). The CDR3 bases are TGTGCCAGTAGTGCCCGACAGGGGATTGGAAACATTCAGTACTTC. Translation: CASSARQGIGNIQYF.

This clonotype was seen repeatedly, ten times or more. DNA for the CDR3: TGCGCCAGCAGCTTGGCGGGACAGAACACCGGGGAGCTGTTTTTT. Its translation: CASSLAGQNTGELFF. This rearrangement joins TRBV5-1 to TRBJ2-2, with D tentatively TRBD1 (6 bases). This CDR3 comprises 15 residues. Germline V CDR1 and CDR2: SGHRS, YFSETQ. Trimming took off 0 bases at V and 1 base at J, with 7 bases between the two ends.

This clonotype was observed at least ten times. The rearrangement uses TRBV4-1 and TRBJ1-2; the D gene is possibly TRBD1 (6 bases). V dropped 0 bases and J dropped 0 bases, with 14 bases sitting between them. CDR1 MGHRA and CDR2 YSYEKL come from the germline V gene. This CDR3 is built from 17 residues. The CDR3 reads CASSQDSAGASNYGYTF. CDR3 coding DNA: TGCGCCAGCAGCCAAGATTCGGCAGGGGCCTCTAACTATGGCTACACCTTC.

This clonotype has at least ten counts. This chain uses TRBV20-1 with TRBJ2-1, with D uncertain. In germline, CDR1 is DFQATT, CDR2 SNEGSKA (reference sequence). The ends were cut back, 0 bases at V and 4 bases at J, with 7 bases in the middle. The CDR3 runs to 13 residues. DNA of the CDR3: TGCAGTGCTAGAGATGAACTGTACAATGAGCAGTTCTTC. This encodes CSARDELYNEQFF.

This clonotype appeared many times. This sequence joins TRBV28 and TRBJ1-3; TRBD1 aligns across 7 bases. Germline-derived CDR1 and CDR2 are MDHEN and SYDVKM. V was pared by 4 bases and J by 7 bases, with 4 bases of the junction left unmatched. This CDR3 region has 13 residues. DNA for the CDR3: TGTGCCAGCAGTTCCGGGACAGCGAACACCATATATTTT. It encodes CASSSGTANTIYF.

The genes are TRBV2 and TRBJ2-7; maybe TRBD2 (7 bases). This CDR3 region has 15 residues. V lost 6 bases and J lost 2, with 17 bases in between. CDR1 and CDR2 from the germline V gene are SNHLY and FYNNEI. The CDR3 spells CASRREKGGTYEQYF. CDR3 DNA: TGTGCCAGCAGGCGGGAAAAGGGGGGGACCTACGAGCAGTACTTC.

This clonotype was seen at least ten times. This chain uses TRBV15 with TRBJ2-2, with 13 bases that match TRBD2. This CDR3 is 16 amino acids long. Trimming took 7 bases from V and 3 from J; bases not matched to a gene: 5. Germline CDR1 reads LNHNV; CDR2 reads YYDKDF (reference sequence). CDR3 sequence reads: CATKTSGGRYTGELFF. The CDR3 DNA reads TGTGCCACCAAGACTAGCGGGGGGCGATACACCGGGGAGCTGTTTTTT. Full variable domain (outside the CDR3, taken from reference TRBV15 and TRBJ2-2): DAMVIQNPRYQVTQFGKPVTLSCSQTLNHNVMYWYQQKSSQAPKLLFHYYDKDFNNEADTPDNFQSRRPNTSFCFLDIRSPGLGDTAMYLCATKTSGGRYTGELFFGEGSRLTVL.

As to this clonotype: This may be a read error, as it is one base from a much larger clone. V is TRBV29-1 and J is TRBJ2-1, with D possibly matching TRBD2 (5 bases). This CDR3 has 12 residues. Germline V gives CDR1 SQVTM, CDR2 ANQGSEA. The CDR3 DNA is TGCAGCGTTGGGGCCTTAGCGAATGAGAAGTTCTTC. Amino acid sequence: CSVGALANEKFF.

Many counts were recorded for this clonotype. The J gene is TRBJ1-2, the V gene TRBV20-1, with D unresolved. Germline loops: CDR1 DFQATT, CDR2 SNEGSKA (reference sequence). V lost 3 bases, J lost 3 bases, and 14 bases lay in between. This CDR3 is built from 14 residues. CDR3 sequence reads: CSARPADGYYGYTF. CDR3 nucleotides: TGCAGTGCTAGGCCCGCAGACGGATACTATGGCTACACCTTC.

This clonotype was observed at least ten times. CDR3 residues: CASTPPGQVYTYEQYF. In DNA form, the CDR3 reads TGTGCCAGCACCCCACCGGGACAGGTCTATACCTACGAGCAGTACTTC. The rearrangement links TRBV6-1 to TRBJ2-7; 8 positions match TRBD1. The CDR3 is 16 residues long. V dropped 7 bases and J dropped 2; count of bases not matched to a gene: 13. CDR1 is MNHNS, CDR2 SASEGT, per germline.

This clonotype was counted only a few times. V usage is TRBV7-8 and J usage is TRBJ2-4, with D hard to call. Per germline, CDR1 SGHVS and CDR2 FQNEAQ. The ends were cut back, 5 bases at V and 6 bases at J, with 14 bases in the middle. The CDR3 contains 14 residues. CDR3 nucleotide sequence: TGTGCCAGCAGCCTAGGGCGTGGTGCAAACATTCAGTACTTC. Encoded protein: CASSLGRGANIQYF.

This clonotype was seen ten or more times. This chain uses TRBV29-1 with TRBJ1-1; maybe TRBD1 (5 bases). The germline gives CDR1 SQVTM, CDR2 ANQGSEA. The CDR3 sequence is 12 residues long. V was cut by 8 bases and J by 8 bases, with 18 bases left in between. The CDR3: CSSSVGGTEAFF. In DNA, the CDR3 is TGCAGCTCCTCCGTCGGCGGGACCGAAGCTTTCTTT.

This clonotype came up many times. The V gene is TRBV7-6, the J gene TRBJ1-1; no firm D call. The V gene lost 1 base and the J gene lost 0 bases, with 6 bases spanning the gap. This CDR3 is built from 14 residues. The germline V gene encodes CDR1 SGHVS and CDR2 FNYEAQ. The chain's CDR3 is CASSLDTVNTEAFF. The CDR3 region has the DNA TGTGCCAGCAGCTTAGACACGGTGAACACTGAAGCTTTCTTT.

This clonotype has a count of ten or more. V usage is TRBV7-2 and J usage is TRBJ2-7; D is unresolved. The CDR3 runs 15 residues. Germline loops: CDR1 SGHTA, CDR2 FQGNSA. Deletions cut 1 base from V and 2 bases from J, with 12 bases between. The CDR3 region has the DNA TGTGCCAGCAGCTTAGTCCCCTGGACGACCTACGAGCAGTACTTC. Amino acids: CASSLVPWTTYEQYF.